Listed below are T cell receptor beta chains from one sample, sequenced in a study of control samples from healthy donors and cancer patients. The protocol was immunoSEQ multiplex PCR, while the TCRdb copy is restricted to in-frame clones and leaves out a portion. The data show approximately 220,000 clones, with just under 95% seen just once and about 1.6% held by the top ten. The sequencing sample was made of blood. The source of these receptors is a middle-aged man in good health. CDR3s include the opening cysteine and the closing phenylalanine or tryptophan. Each record gives: D gene, clone size, J gene, V gene, CDR3 DNA, CDR3 protein. A D gene is named only where the DNA matches it firmly. Clone size is stated in some rows and not others, as once, few, many or a class when expanded.

D: .; size: few; J: TRBJ1-4; V: TRBV27; DNA: TGTGCCAGCAGTTTATCGTCAGCAACTAATGAAAAACTGTTTTTT; CDR3: CASSLSSATNEKLFF
D: TRBD1; size: .; J: TRBJ1-1; V: TRBV7-9; DNA: TGTGCCAGCAGCCCACTGGGGACAGGGGAGAATGAAGCTTTCTTT; CDR3: CASSPLGTGENEAFF
D: .; size: .; J: TRBJ2-1; V: TRBV11-1; DNA: TGTGCCAGCAGCCCCCGAGGGGCCTATGAGCAGTTCTTC; CDR3: CASSPRGAYEQFF
D: TRBD1; size: .; J: TRBJ1-5; V: TRBV5-1; DNA: TGCGCCAGCAGCCGATGGACAGGGACCAATCAGCCCCAGCATTTT; CDR3: CASSRWTGTNQPQHF
D: .; size: .; J: TRBJ1-1; V: TRBV2; DNA: TGTGCCAGCAGTGAAGCGCCAGGGGCTTGGGCTGAAGCTTTCTTT; CDR3: CASSEAPGAWAEAFF
D: .; size: .; J: TRBJ2-5; V: TRBV5-1; DNA: TGCGCCAGCAGCTTGGATGGGGCCGGGACCCAGTACTTC; CDR3: CASSLDGAGTQYF
D: TRBD1; size: once; J: TRBJ1-2; V: TRBV10-2; DNA: TGCGCCAGCAGGGCAGGGGGTTACTATGGCTACACCTTC; CDR3: CASRAGGYYGYTF
D: .; size: .; J: TRBJ1-2; V: TRBV5-1; DNA: TGCGCCAGCAGCTTGGCCGGGACCGGCTATGGCTACACCTTC; CDR3: CASSLAGTGYGYTF
D: TRBD2; size: once; J: TRBJ2-3; V: TRBV29-1; DNA: TGCAGCGTTGGGAGCGGGGGCATCACGCAGTATTTT; CDR3: CSVGSGGITQYF
D: TRBD2; size: few; J: TRBJ2-7; V: TRBV5-1; DNA: TGCGCCAGCAGCGAGCGGGAAGCTCCGCAGTACTTC; CDR3: CASSEREAPQYF
D: TRBD1; size: .; J: TRBJ1-1; V: TRBV7-2; DNA: TGTGCCAGCAGCAGCAGGGGGGGGACTGAAGCTTTCTTT; CDR3: CASSSRGGTEAFF
D: TRBD1; size: .; J: TRBJ2-3; V: TRBV5-6; DNA: TGTGCCAGCAGCATACGGACAGGGGGCTTCACAGATACGCAGTATTTT; CDR3: CASSIRTGGFTDTQYF
D: .; size: .; J: TRBJ1-6; V: TRBV30; DNA: TGTGCCTGGGGTCATTATAGTTCACCCCTCCACTTT; CDR3: CAWGHYSSPLHF
D: TRBD1; size: once; J: TRBJ2-7; V: TRBV6-6; DNA: TGTGCCAGCAGTTTGACGGGACAGGGGGCCTACGAGCAGTACTTC; CDR3: CASSLTGQGAYEQYF
D: .; size: once; J: TRBJ2-2; V: TRBV9; DNA: TGTGCCAGCAGCACACTAGCGAACACCGGGGAGCTGTTTTTT; CDR3: CASSTLANTGELFF
D: .; size: .; J: TRBJ2-1; V: TRBV6-5; DNA: TGTGCCAGCGCTAGACCTAGTCAGTCCTACAATGAGCAGTTCTTC; CDR3: CASARPSQSYNEQFF
D: .; size: .; J: TRBJ1-3; V: TRBV5-1; DNA: TGCGCCAGCAGCTTGGGGGCAGTGGGGATCTCTGGAAACACCATATATTTT; CDR3: CASSLGAVGISGNTIYF
D: .; size: .; J: TRBJ1-2; V: TRBV3-1/TRBV3-2; DNA: TGTGCCAGCAGCCAAGATCTTCAGGTTCGTTACACCTTC; CDR3: CASSQDLQVRYTF
D: .; size: .; J: TRBJ2-7; V: TRBV28; DNA: TGTGCCAGCAGTTTAGTCTCCTCCGACGAGCAGTACTTC; CDR3: CASSLVSSDEQYF
D: .; size: .; J: TRBJ2-5; V: TRBV20-1; DNA: TGCAGTGCTAGTTCAGACGGGCAAGAGACCCAGTACTTC; CDR3: CSASSDGQETQYF
D: TRBD1; size: .; J: TRBJ1-1; V: TRBV7-9; DNA: TGTGCCAGCAGCTGGACAGGGTATAACACTGAAGCTTTCTTT; CDR3: CASSWTGYNTEAFF
D: TRBD1; size: .; J: TRBJ1-1; V: TRBV6-5; DNA: TGTGCCACCCAGGTGGGACAGTTGAACACTGAAGCTTTCTTT; CDR3: CATQVGQLNTEAFF
D: .; size: .; J: TRBJ2-3; V: TRBV6-5; DNA: TGTGCCAGCAGCCGTTCAGGGCAACCCACAGATACGCAGTATTTT; CDR3: CASSRSGQPTDTQYF
D: TRBD1; size: .; J: TRBJ2-7; V: TRBV19; DNA: TGTGCCGCGGGGACAGGCTCCGAGCAGTACTTC; CDR3: CAAGTGSEQYF
D: .; size: .; J: TRBJ1-3; V: TRBV7-8; DNA: TGTGCCAGCAGCTTAACGGAACAGGGATCTGGAAACACCATATATTTT; CDR3: CASSLTEQGSGNTIYF